The sequence of this T cell receptor (beta chain) was determined in a study of blood T cell repertoires in COVID-19. Generated by immunoSEQ multiplex PCR, the TCRdb table keeps only in-frame clones and is missing some. The sample holds roughly 250,000 clones, around 89% seen once. This CDR3 is 18 amino acids long. Germline assignment: CDR1 SGHAT and CDR2 FQNNGV. V dropped 3 bases and J dropped 1; count of bases not matched to a gene: 8. This sequence joins TRBV11-2 and TRBJ2-5; 13 nucleotides agree with TRBD2. The sequence was obtained from a man aged 25-45 years with acute or convalescent COVID-19. Input material: peripheral blood. CDR3 protein: CASSFFSGTSGTQETQYF. The CDR3, as DNA: TGTGCCAGCAGCTTCTTCTCCGGGACTAGCGGGACCCAAGAGACCCAGTACTTC.